This T cell receptor beta chain was documented in a study of shared clonotypes between healthy human individuals. The V and J ends lost 1 base and 4 bases, in that order; junction bases with no gene match: 2. The V gene's germline CDR1 is MNHNS and CDR2 SASEGT. CDR3 length equals 15 residues. Sorted-subset replicate PCRs used 150 to 200 ng DNA, around 27,000 T cell genomes. The table came from immunoSEQ multiplex PCR; TCRdb's copy has only in-frame clones and leaves some out. Here the sample spans approximately 110,000 clones, 67% being singletons. CD45RO+ cells were combined with CCR7-negative CD45RA+ TemRA cells to form CD8 memory.

The material sequenced was memory CD8+ T cells sorted from blood. Indicated subset: CD45RO+ cells pooled with CCR7-negative TemRA cells. V usage is TRBV6-1 and J usage is TRBJ1-2; TRBD1 agrees at 11 bases. The receptor was isolated from a woman under 40 in good health. The CDR3 here is CASSEEGTGGYGYTF. The CDR3 region has the DNA TGTGCCAGCAGTGAAGAAGGGACAGGGGGCTATGGCTACACCTTC.